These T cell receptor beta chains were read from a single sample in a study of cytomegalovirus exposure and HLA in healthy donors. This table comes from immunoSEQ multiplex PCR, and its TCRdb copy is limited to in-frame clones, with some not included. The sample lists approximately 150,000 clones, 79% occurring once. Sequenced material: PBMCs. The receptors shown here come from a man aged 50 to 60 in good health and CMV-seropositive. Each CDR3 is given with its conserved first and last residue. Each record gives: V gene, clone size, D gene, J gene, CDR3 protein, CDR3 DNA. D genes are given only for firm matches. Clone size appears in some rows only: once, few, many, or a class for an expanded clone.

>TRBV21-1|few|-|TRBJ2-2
CASSNPDRPASTGELFF
TGTGCCAGCAGCAACCCGGACAGGCCGGCGAGCACCGGGGAGCTGTTTTTT
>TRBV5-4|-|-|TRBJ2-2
CASSYLGGTGELFF
TGTGCCAGCAGCTACCTAGGAGGCACCGGGGAGCTGTTTTTT
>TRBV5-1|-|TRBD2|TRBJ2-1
CASSTGLGYNEQFF
TGCGCCAGCAGCACGGGACTAGGGTACAATGAGCAGTTCTTC
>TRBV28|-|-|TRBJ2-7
CASFDWRSYEQYF
TGTGCCAGTTTTGACTGGAGGTCCTACGAGCAGTACTTC
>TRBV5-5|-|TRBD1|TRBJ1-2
CASSLLGQALERYTF
TGTGCCAGCAGCCTGCTGGGACAGGCGCTTGAACGCTACACCTTC
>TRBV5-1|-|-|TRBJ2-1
CASSLAEDSLYNEQFF
TGCGCCAGCAGCTTGGCCGAAGACAGCTTATACAATGAGCAGTTCTTC
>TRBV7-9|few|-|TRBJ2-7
CASSLPGEVPEQYF
TGTGCCAGCAGCTTACCGGGAGAAGTACCCGAGCAGTACTTC
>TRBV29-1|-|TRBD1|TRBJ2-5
CSVTGGAETQYF
TGCAGCGTTACAGGGGGCGCCGAGACCCAGTACTTC
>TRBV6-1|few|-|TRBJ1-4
CASSERGRWNEKLFF
TGTGCCAGCAGTGAAAGAGGCAGATGGAATGAAAAACTGTTTTTT
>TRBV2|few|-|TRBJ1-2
CASSEGVRGFDGYTF
TGTGCCAGCAGTGAGGGCGTCAGGGGTTTTGATGGCTACACCTTC
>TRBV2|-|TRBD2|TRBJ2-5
CAGGEDQETQYF
TGTGCCGGGGGGGAGGACCAAGAGACCCAGTACTTC
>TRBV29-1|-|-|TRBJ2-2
CSVKGQNTGELFF
TGCAGCGTGAAGGGACAGAACACCGGGGAGCTGTTTTTT
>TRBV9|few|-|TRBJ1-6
CASSVGGGRGNSPLHF
TGTGCCAGCAGCGTAGGTGGCGGGAGGGGAAATTCACCCCTCCACTTT
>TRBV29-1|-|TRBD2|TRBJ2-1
CSVEPMTSGLSYNEQFF
TGCAGCGTTGAACCAATGACTAGCGGGTTGTCCTACAATGAGCAGTTCTTC
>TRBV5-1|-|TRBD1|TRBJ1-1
CASSGQGAGNTEAFF
TGCGCCAGCAGCGGACAGGGGGCCGGAAACACTGAAGCTTTCTTT
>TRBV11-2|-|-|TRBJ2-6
CASSTLREGVGANVLTF
TGTGCCAGCAGCACACTTCGAGAAGGGGTTGGGGCCAACGTCCTGACTTTC
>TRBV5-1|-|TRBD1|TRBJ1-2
CASRPRQGPLYGYTF
TGCGCCAGCAGACCCCGACAGGGCCCTCTCTATGGCTACACCTTC
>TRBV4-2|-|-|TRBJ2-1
CASSSLMGGFNEQFF
TGTGCCAGCAGTAGTTTAATGGGAGGATTCAATGAGCAGTTCTTC
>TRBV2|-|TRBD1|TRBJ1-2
CASGEDREGGYTF
TGTGCCAGCGGAGAAGACAGGGAGGGTGGCTACACCTTC
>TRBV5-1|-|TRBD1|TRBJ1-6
CASSLAGGYNSPLHF
TGCGCCAGCAGCTTGGCAGGGGGTTATAATTCACCCCTCCACTTT
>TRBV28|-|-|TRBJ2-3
CASKSAGRATDTQYF
TGTGCCAGCAAGAGTGCGGGTCGGGCCACAGATACGCAGTATTTT
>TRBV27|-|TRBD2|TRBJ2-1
CASSLSNREDEQFF
TGTGCCAGCAGTTTATCGAATCGGGAGGATGAGCAGTTCTTC
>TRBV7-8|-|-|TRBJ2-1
CASSLAGVGYNEQFF
TGTGCCAGCAGCTTAGCGGGAGTCGGGTACAATGAGCAGTTCTTC
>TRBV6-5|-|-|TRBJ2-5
CASSRTGEETQYF
TGTGCCAGCAGTAGGACGGGGGAGGAGACCCAGTACTTC
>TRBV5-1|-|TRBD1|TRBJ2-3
CASSQAQGRDTQYF
TGCGCCAGCAGCCAGGCACAGGGGAGAGATACGCAGTATTTT
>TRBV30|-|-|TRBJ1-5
CAWAGDSNQPQHF
TGTGCCTGGGCAGGGGATAGCAATCAGCCCCAGCATTTT
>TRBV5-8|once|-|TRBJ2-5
CASSLVGGHSYF
TGTGCCAGCAGCTTGGTAGGGGGACATAGTTACTTC
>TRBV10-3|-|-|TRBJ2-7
CAISTGIRNEQYF
TGTGCCATCAGTACAGGGATAAGGAACGAGCAGTACTTC
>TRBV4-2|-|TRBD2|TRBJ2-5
CASSPPSGRSQETQYF
TGTGCCAGCAGCCCCCCTAGCGGGAGGTCTCAAGAGACCCAGTACTTC
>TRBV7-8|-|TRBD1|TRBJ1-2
CASSLWDRDDGYTF
TGTGCCAGCAGCTTGTGGGACAGGGATGATGGCTACACCTTC
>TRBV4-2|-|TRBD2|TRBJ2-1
CASSQEEGLAAYNEQFF
TGTGCCAGCAGCCAAGAAGAGGGACTAGCTGCTTACAATGAGCAGTTCTTC
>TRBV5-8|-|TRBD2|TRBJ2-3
CASSPRLATTDTQYF
TGTGCCAGCAGCCCGAGACTAGCCACTACAGATACGCAGTATTTT
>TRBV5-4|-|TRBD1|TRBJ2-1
CASSLLGQGFGNEQFF
TGTGCCAGCAGCTTGTTGGGACAGGGATTCGGCAATGAGCAGTTCTTC
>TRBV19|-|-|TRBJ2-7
CASSIGHFYEQYF
TGTGCCAGTAGTATAGGGCATTTCTACGAGCAGTACTTC
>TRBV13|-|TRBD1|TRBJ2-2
CASSITGTGDFSNTGELFF
TGTGCCAGCAGCATTACCGGGACAGGGGATTTCTCAAACACCGGGGAGCTGTTTTTT
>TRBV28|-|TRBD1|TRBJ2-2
CASSLPQGAGNTGELFF
TGTGCCAGCAGTTTACCACAGGGGGCGGGGAACACCGGGGAGCTGTTTTTT
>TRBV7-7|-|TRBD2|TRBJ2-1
CASSLTSGLYNEQFF
TGTGCTAGCAGCTTAACTAGCGGTCTTTACAATGAGCAGTTCTTC
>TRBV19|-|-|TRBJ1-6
CASSAGNSPLHF
TGTGCCAGTAGTGCCGGGAATTCACCCCTCCACTTT
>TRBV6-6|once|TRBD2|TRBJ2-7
CASSLAGGGPYEQYF
TGTGCCAGCAGTTTAGCGGGAGGGGGGCCTTACGAGCAGTACTTC
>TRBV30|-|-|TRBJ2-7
CAWSVRREREQYF
TGTGCCTGGAGTGTTCGTCGGGAACGCGAGCAGTACTTC
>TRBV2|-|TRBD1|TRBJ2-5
CASSVDRGLETQYF
TGTGCCAGCAGTGTGGACAGGGGGTTAGAGACCCAGTACTTC
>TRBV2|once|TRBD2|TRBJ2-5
CASRPLAGGETQYF
TGTGCCAGCAGACCACTAGCGGGAGGAGAGACCCAGTACTTC
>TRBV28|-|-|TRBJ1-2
CASSPPGNLAGYTF
TGTGCCAGCAGCCCACCGGGGAACCTAGCCGGCTACACCTTC
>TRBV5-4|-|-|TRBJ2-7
CASSLAEAGIYEQYF
TGTGCCAGCAGCTTGGCCGAGGCGGGGATATACGAGCAGTACTTC
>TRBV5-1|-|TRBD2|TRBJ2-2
CASSPTGGATGELFF
TGCGCCAGCAGCCCAACGGGGGGGGCGACCGGGGAGCTGTTTTTT
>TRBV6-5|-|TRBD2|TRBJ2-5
CASSYSGGSQETQYF
TGTGCCAGCAGTTACTCCGGGGGGTCCCAAGAGACCCAGTACTTC
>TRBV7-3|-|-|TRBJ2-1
CASSLFPPGEGNEQFF
TGTGCCAGCAGCTTATTCCCGCCAGGGGAGGGGAATGAGCAGTTCTTC
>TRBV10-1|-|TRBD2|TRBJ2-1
CASSSGSSYNEQFF
TGCGCCAGCAGTAGCGGGAGCTCCTACAATGAGCAGTTCTTC